This record looks at one T cell receptor (beta chain) sequence and its context. The data originate from a study of blood T cell repertoires in COVID-19. The data were produced by immunoSEQ multiplex PCR, yet TCRdb's version contains in-frame clones alone and is incomplete. The data show about 150,000 clones, around 75% seen once. The CDR3 runs 14 residues. Trimming removed 0 bases from V and 7 bases from J; junction bases left unmatched: 5. Germline-derived CDR1 and CDR2 are GTSNPN and SVGIG (reference sequence). Input material: peripheral blood. The origin of this receptor is a woman older than 75 with acute or convalescent COVID-19. The chain links TRBV30 to TRBJ2-7; TRBD1 matches at 11 bases. The CDR3 DNA sequence: TGTGCCTGGAGTGTAGGACAGGGGGCTGAAGAGCAGTACTTC. Protein sequence: CAWSVGQGAEEQYF.